The clone carrying this T cell receptor beta chain was observed a few times. TCRdb recomputed calls from the RT-PCR reads with MiXCR, one row per CDR3 protein. Among approximately 720,000 distinct CDR3 sequences listed, 14% were seen once. Trimming took off 6 bases at V and 1 base at J, with 11 bases between the two ends. The length of the CDR3 is 14 residues. Germline CDR1 reads WSHSY; CDR2 reads SAAADI. Sample: memory CD4+ T cells from blood. The origin of this receptor is a female donor in good health, serving as a healthy control. The chain carries TRBV10-2 and TRBJ2-3; no definite D call. In DNA form, the CDR3 reads TGCGCCAGCAGCGGACCAGGAGGCACAGATACGCAGTATTTT. This gives the protein CASSGPGGTDTQYF.